This T cell receptor (beta chain) was sequenced in a study of response to subunit inactivated influenza vaccine. Overall study results and limits: Researchers suggested that each seasonal influenza vaccination recruits few new T cells.

Germline V gene lookup returns CDR1 SGHRS and CDR2 YFSETQ. The CDR3 has 14 amino acids. Between the trimmed V and J ends, which lost 1 base and 2 bases, there was a span of 9 bases. A word on this clonotype: Its cognate antigen is unknown.

TCRdb re-called the RT-PCR reads through MiXCR, storing one row per CDR3 protein. The sample gives 700,000 to 900,000 distinct CDR3 sequences, around 20% of which show up once; roughly 10% is in the top ten. Specimen: PBMCs from blood, collected roughly 5 days after vaccination. The source of this sequence is a man aged 50 to 60 who received an inactivated influenza vaccine. The J gene is TRBJ2-5, the V gene TRBV5-1; no definite D call. The CDR3 reads CASSLTEIQETQYF. The DNA of the CDR3 is TGCGCCAGCAGCTTGACGGAGATACAAGAGACCCAGTACTTC. The full variable domain, in which reference TRBV5-1 and TRBJ2-5 provide the parts outside the CDR3, is KAGVTQTPRYLIKTRGQQVTLSCSPISGHRSVSWYQQTPGQGLQFLFEYFSETQRNKGNFPGRFSGRQFSNSRSEMNVSTLELGDSALYLCASSLTEIQETQYFGPGTRLLVL.